Presented here are 9 T cell receptor beta chains from one specimen sequenced in a study of T cells after yellow fever vaccination. Using its own MiXCR run on the 5' RACE reads, TCRdb lists one record per CDR3 protein. The sample consists of around 310,000 distinct CDR3 sequences, 8.5% to 9% of them appearing once. The sequences come from PBMCs, collected on the day of the first yellow fever vaccination. These receptor sequences come from a man aged 18 to 30 who received the YFV17D yellow fever vaccine.

V usage is TRBV5-1 and J usage is TRBJ2-1, with D possibly being TRBD1 (5 bases). Trimming took off 2 bases at V and 0 bases at J, with 12 bases between the two ends. The CDR3 is 16 residues long. Germline V gene sequence: CDR1 SGHRS, CDR2 YFSETQ. This CDR3 is CASSFQGVSSYNEQFF. As DNA, the CDR3 is TGCGCCAGCAGCTTTCAAGGGGTTAGCTCCTACAATGAGCAGTTCTTC.

The V gene is TRBV5-1, the J gene TRBJ2-3; weak D call: TRBD1 (5 bases). The CDR3 has 16 amino acids. Trimming took 1 base from V and 3 from J, leaving 15 bases between them. The germline V gene encodes CDR1 SGHRS and CDR2 YFSETQ. This CDR3 is CASSLRGPGSTDTQYF. The CDR3 bases are TGCGCCAGCAGCTTGAGGGGTCCCGGGTCAACAGATACGCAGTATTTT.

The V call is TRBV6-1, the J call TRBJ2-1; D may correspond to TRBD1 or TRBD2 (5 bases each). Germline-derived CDR1 and CDR2 are MNHNS and SASEGT. This CDR3 region has 16 residues. V was cut by 8 bases and J by 1 base, with 18 bases left in between. In nucleotides, the CDR3 is TGTGCCAGCCTCTTCCAGGGACCTATATCCTACAATGAGCAGTTCTTC. It codes for CASLFQGPISYNEQFF.

This clonotype was observed a few times. The genes are TRBV5-6 and TRBJ1-5; D gene ambiguous. There are 15 residues in the CDR3. From germline, CDR1 is SGHDT and CDR2 YYEEEE. Trimming left V 1 base short and J 2 bases short, with 10 bases between. CDR3 loop: CASSLSLLGNQPQHF. The CDR3 coding sequence is TGTGCCAGCAGCTTGAGCCTCTTGGGCAATCAGCCCCAGCATTTT.

This clonotype was seen only a few times. The chain combines TRBV7-2 with TRBJ2-3; 10 nucleotides align to TRBD2. V lost 4 bases and J lost 5; bases outside the gene matches: 6. The CDR3 covers 15 residues. Germline V gives CDR1 SGHTA, CDR2 FQGNSA. The CDR3 nucleotides read TGTGCCAGCAGCTCGGGACTAGCGTGGGGAGATACGCAGTATTTT. Translating gives CASSSGLAWGDTQYF.

The V call is TRBV18, the J call TRBJ2-7; D might be TRBD1 (5 bases). This CDR3 has 13 residues. CDR1 KGHSH and CDR2 LQKENI come from the germline V gene. Trimming pared 3 bases from V and 5 bases from J, leaving 11 bases between. The CDR3 spells CASSPPGMDEQYV. In DNA form, the CDR3 reads TGTGCCAGCTCACCCCCAGGGATGGACGAGCAGTACGTC.

The V call is TRBV3-1, the J call TRBJ2-1; 7 bases agree with TRBD2. There are 16 residues in the CDR3. V lost 6 bases and J lost 0; bases outside the gene matches: 8. Germline V CDR1 and CDR2: LGHDT, YNNKEL (reference sequence). This CDR3 reads CASRHGGGGSYNEQFF. The CDR3 DNA sequence: TGTGCCAGCAGGCACGGTGGCGGGGGCTCCTACAATGAGCAGTTCTTC.

This clonotype was picked up many times. The genes are TRBV4-3 and TRBJ2-2, with TRBD2 identical over 11 bases. Trimming at V came to 0 bases and at J to 5 bases, leaving 11 bases not matched to a gene. Germline-derived CDR1 and CDR2 are LGHNA and YSLEER. The CDR3 consists of 19 residues. CDR3 DNA sequence: TGCGCCAGCAGCCAAGACGTCTGGCTAGCGGGGGGCGGGACCGGGGAGCTGTTTTTT. It codes for CASSQDVWLAGGGTGELFF.

The chain employs TRBV5-6 and TRBJ2-1; D might be TRBD2 (6 bases). CDR3 length equals 15 residues. Trimming left V 0 bases short and J 4 bases short, with 11 bases between. In germline, CDR1 is SGHDT, CDR2 YYEEEE. This CDR3 reads CASSLVADAYNEQFF. The CDR3, as DNA: TGTGCCAGCAGCTTGGTAGCGGATGCTTACAATGAGCAGTTCTTC.